The rows below give T cell receptor beta chains drawn from one sample of a study of post-analysis software for immune sequencing data. Each CDR3 protein gets one entry after TCRdb re-called the PCR reads with MiXCR. The table lists approximately 440,000 distinct CDR3 sequences, around 40% of them singletons. Sequenced sample: blood. The receptors stem from a girl aged 5-17 years with multiple sclerosis. Both conserved end residues are part of each CDR3. Part of the rows lack a size; the others show once, few, many or a class for expanded clones.

15	TRBV20-1	TRBJ2-5	.	CSARGGRSLVETQYF
15	TRBV7-8	TRBJ1-1	.	CASSPMGEGSTEAFF
13	TRBV5-1	TRBJ1-1	.	CASSTQANTEAFF
12	TRBV29-1	TRBJ2-4	few	CSAWGQLNIQYF
17	TRBV6-6	TRBJ1-6	.	CASSSPQDRVGNSPLHF
13	TRBV7-3	TRBJ1-1	few	CASSLAEGTEAFF
14	TRBV29-1	TRBJ2-1	.	CSASLAGYYNEQFF
17	TRBV5-1	TRBJ2-4	.	CASSLVPSGRVSDIQYF
17	TRBV11-3	TRBJ2-2	.	CASSSPPGTGVAGELFF
18	TRBV5-1	TRBJ2-1	few	CASSLVGGSGVSYNEQFF
15	TRBV25-1	TRBJ2-5	few	CASSEYRRGHGTQYF
15	TRBV28	TRBJ2-1	.	CASSSGAIGYNEQFF
15	TRBV7-2	TRBJ2-1	.	CASSLGPAPYNEQFF
13	TRBV29-1	TRBJ2-7	.	CSVGGGSSYEQYF
16	TRBV7-2	TRBJ2-1	.	CASSLAGLAAGGEQFF
16	TRBV12-3/TRBV12-4	TRBJ1-5	.	CASRGPGQGANQPQHF
14	TRBV29-1	TRBJ2-7	.	CSVEDRTSGYEQYF
17	TRBV3-1	TRBJ2-6	.	CASSQERRHSGANVLTF
13	TRBV19	TRBJ2-1	.	CASSISSAGEQFF
16	TRBV5-1	TRBJ2-1	.	CASRPLQVTAYNEQFF
13	TRBV5-1	TRBJ1-2	once	CASKEGAVNGYTF
11	TRBV12-3/TRBV12-4	TRBJ1-2	.	CATDGGYGYTF
13	TRBV20-1	TRBJ2-5	few	CTLTSGRQETQYF
14	TRBV10-2	TRBJ2-3	few	CASSWLAATDTQYF
14	TRBV12-3/TRBV12-4	TRBJ2-5	.	CASSLASRRETQYF
18	TRBV5-1	TRBJ2-1	few	CASSDMQTGPYSYNEQFF
13	TRBV20-1	TRBJ2-3	many	CSARDSGTLSQYF
15	TRBV5-6	TRBJ2-7	few	CASSSRPGGNYEQYF
11	TRBV19	TRBJ1-1	.	CASGGIAEAFF
12	TRBV12-3/TRBV12-4	TRBJ2-7	few	CASRGTSYEQYF
18	TRBV5-1	TRBJ2-4	.	CASSLTPLASDNKNIQYF
17	TRBV20-1	.	.	CSARDPGLAGVMVTQYF
13	TRBV29-1	TRBJ1-2	many	CSASTGGDYGYTF
16	TRBV29-1	TRBJ2-2	few	CSVEAGTRYKSGELFF
14	TRBV27	TRBJ1-2	.	CASSLFLGSYGYTF